Sequencing of this T cell receptor beta chain was carried out in a study of blood T cells in healthy people across ages. A sample-barcoded 5' primer and a J-beta primer mix were used in a second PCR of about 6 to 11 cycles. Through a template-switch adaptor with 12 random nucleotides, each cDNA molecule received a tag. Individual samples furnished no less than 2.5 million CDR3-containing paired-end reads apiece. TCRdb re-derived calls from the 5' RACE reads in MiXCR, one entry per CDR3 protein. In the table there are roughly 500,000 distinct CDR3 sequences, under 30% of which are singletons. Study observations and caveats: Fewer expanded clones and more diversity marked long-lived versus aged donors.

Per sample, extraction of total RNA gave at least 5 micrograms in every case. In regard to this clonotype: The antigen remains unidentified.

This same sample was also taken into another study, of T cells of mothers and their children.

This receptor was obtained from a boy between 10 and 17 years old in good health. The material sequenced was blood.

In DNA form, the CDR3 reads TGTGCCAGCAGTCCCTTTCCAGGGGCCGTCACAGATACGCAGTATTTT. It specifies CASSPFPGAVTDTQYF. The chain combines TRBV7-2 with TRBJ2-3; D possibly corresponds to TRBD1 (6 bases). The CDR3 runs 16 residues. The germline V gene has CDR1 SGHTA and CDR2 FQGNSA. Trimming took off 6 bases at V and 2 bases at J, with 18 bases between the two ends.